One TCR beta chain is described in this entry. Antigen unknown. This specimen belongs to a study of shared clonotypes between healthy human individuals. Study context: Ranging from 18 to 49 in age, donors were two women and a few men.

Naive CD8 cells lacked CD45RO, underwent positive selection for CCR7 and left out terminally differentiated effector memory CD45RA+ cells. There were no recent acute infections or vaccinations among the donors, who were healthy HIV-negative adults. The CDR3 runs 14 residues. V shed 2 bases and J shed 6 bases, with 12 bases lying between them. The germline V gene has CDR1 MNHEY and CDR2 SMNVEV (reference sequence). Overall study findings and caveats: There were few donors, and this limited the genetic and exposure-history diversity represented.

Original handling: Filtering differed for immunoSEQ, which gave only junction sequences without quality scores. The method was immunoSEQ multiplex PCR; TCRdb's version includes in-frame clones alone and lacks a portion of them. V and J calls and clone size come straight from that table; D and trimming were deduced from the DNA. This table holds some 1,900,000 clones, just under 95% found once. The specimen was naive CD8+ T cells sorted from blood. This TCR was sampled from a man younger than 30 in good health. V usage is TRBV27 and J usage is TRBJ2-3; tentatively, D is TRBD2 (7 bases). The CDR3 loop reads CASSLRGAEDTQYF. The CDR3 region has the DNA TGTGCCAGCAGTTTACGGGGGGCTGAGGATACGCAGTATTTT.